These 20 T cell receptor beta chains share one sample of origin, sequenced in a study of Graves' ophthalmopathy and Graves' hyperthyroidism. For repertoire sequencing, the TCR beta CDR3 regions were amplified from RNA transcripts. An opening RT-PCR round employed HTBI primers and preceded a second-round multiplex PCR. TCRdb recomputed calls from the multiplex PCR reads with MiXCR, one row per CDR3 protein. This sample has some 1.1 million distinct CDR3 sequences, with about two fifths found just once. The sample comprised peripheral blood or thyroid tissue (not recorded which). The source of these receptors is an adult man with Graves' hyperthyroidism.

The chain recombines TRBV5-1 with TRBJ2-3, with 7 bases lining up with TRBD1. The germline V gene encodes CDR1 SGHRS and CDR2 YFSETQ. The V segment lost 7 bases and the J segment 0 bases; nucleotides outside the gene matches: 2. The CDR3 consists of 13 residues. CDR3 protein: CASQTGSTDTQYF. The DNA of the CDR3 is TGCGCCAGCCAGACAGGGAGCACAGATACGCAGTATTTT. The entire variable domain, with the rest obtained from reference TRBV5-1 and TRBJ2-3, is as follows: KAGVTQTPRYLIKTRGQQVTLSCSPISGHRSVSWYQQTPGQGLQFLFEYFSETQRNKGNFPGRFSGRQFSNSRSEMNVSTLELGDSALYLCASQTGSTDTQYFGPGTRLTVL.

This clonotype was detected a few times. This rearrangement joins TRBV10-3 to TRBJ2-5; D might be TRBD1 (6 bases). The CDR3 runs 13 residues. Germline lookup yields CDR1 ENHRY and CDR2 SYGVKD. V was trimmed by 2 bases and J by 4 bases, leaving 8 bases between them. As DNA, the CDR3 is TGTGCCATCAGTGAGCAGGGGAGAGAGACCCAGTACTTC. Its translation: CAISEQGRETQYF.

This clonotype was seen ten or more times. This sequence joins TRBV19 and TRBJ2-2; D is possibly TRBD1 or TRBD2 (5 bases each). V dropped 8 bases and J dropped 9 bases, with 19 bases sitting between them. CDR1 LNHDA and CDR2 SQIVND come from the germline V gene (reference sequence). The CDR3 is 14 amino acids. In nucleotides, the CDR3 is TGTGCCAGTTCCAGGGACCCCTCGATCCGGGAGCTGTTTTTT. It codes for CASSRDPSIRELFF.

This clonotype occurred a few times. CDR3 loop: CASSLVGQPSGGYGYTF. CDR3 coding DNA: TGCGCCAGCAGCTTGGTAGGACAGCCAAGCGGGGGGTATGGCTACACCTTC. The rearrangement joins TRBV5-1 to TRBJ1-2, with TRBD1 as a possible D gene (6 bases). The CDR3 runs 17 residues. Trimming stripped 0 bases from V and 5 bases from J, with 20 bases between. Germline CDR1 SGHRS, CDR2 YFSETQ.

V gene TRBV29-1 combines with J gene TRBJ2-7; 7 positions match TRBD1. CDR1 and CDR2 from the germline V gene are SQVTM and ANQGSEA. This CDR3 has 12 residues. The ends lost 6 bases at V and 2 bases at J; junction bases unmatched: 4. For the CDR3, the DNA is TGCAGCGTGAAAGGGACAGCCTACGAGCAGTACTTC. Protein product: CSVKGTAYEQYF.

This clonotype appeared a few times. The CDR3 DNA reads as TGTGCCAGCAGTTTGGGCAGCCTGAGGGAAGAGACCCAGTACTTC. Translation: CASSLGSLREETQYF. V and J are TRBV28 and TRBJ2-5; weak D call: TRBD2 (5 bases). The V gene lost 3 bases and the J gene lost 3 bases, with 14 bases spanning the gap. The germline gives CDR1 MDHEN, CDR2 SYDVKM. The CDR3 runs 15 residues.

This clonotype was seen many times. The chain carries TRBV7-3 and TRBJ2-7; 9 nucleotides match TRBD1. In germline, CDR1 is SGHTA, CDR2 FQGTGA. The CDR3 runs 16 residues. V lost 5 bases to trimming and J lost 5 bases; unmatched junction nucleotides: 13. DNA of the CDR3: TGTGCCAGCAGCCCGGGGACAGGGCTTTCCCCTGACGAGCAGTACTTC. Translating it yields CASSPGTGLSPDEQYF. Supplemented by reference TRBV7-3 and TRBJ2-7, the full variable domain reads GAGVSQTPSNKVTEKGKYVELRCDPISGHTALYWYRQSLGQGPEFLIYFQGTGAADDSGLPNDRFFAVRPEGSVSTLKIQRTERGDSAVYLCASSPGTGLSPDEQYFGPGTRLTVT.

The chain couples TRBV7-2 to TRBJ2-7; the match to TRBD2 covers 14 bases. V was pared by 8 bases and J by 3 bases, with 3 bases of the junction left unmatched. The germline V gene encodes CDR1 SGHTA and CDR2 FQGNSA. The CDR3 is 14 amino acids. This chain's CDR3 is CASQGTSGSYEQYF. As DNA, the CDR3 is TGTGCCAGCCAAGGGACTAGCGGGAGCTACGAGCAGTACTTC.

The chain uses TRBV10-2 and TRBJ2-7, with D tentatively TRBD1 or TRBD2 (7 bases each). V was pared by 6 bases and J by 2 bases, with 14 bases between. From germline, CDR1 is WSHSY and CDR2 SAAADI. CDR3 length: 14 amino acids. The CDR3 loop reads CASRVGGGTYEQYF. The CDR3 DNA reads TGCGCCAGCAGGGTGGGAGGGGGCACCTACGAGCAGTACTTC.

This clonotype was detected only a few times. The chain's CDR3 is CASGTSTSEAFF. CDR3 DNA sequence: TGTGCCAGCGGAACATCGACGTCTGAAGCTTTCTTT. The genes are TRBV6-2 or TRBV6-3 and TRBJ1-1; no firm D call. The germline V and J ends were trimmed by 8 bases and 6 bases, with 13 bases remaining between them. This CDR3 has 12 residues. In germline, CDR1 is MNHEY, CDR2 SVGEGT.

This clonotype appeared once. The germline gene is not matched at one end of the junction; a read error may be the cause. The V and J genes are TRBV2 and TRBJ2-7; D tentatively fits TRBD1 or TRBD2 (5 bases each). The V gene's germline CDR1 is SNHLY and CDR2 FYNNEI. The CDR3 has 13 residues. CDR3 region: CTSSGDPSNEQYF. The DNA of the CDR3 is TGTACCAGCAGTGGGGACCCGTCCAACGAGCAGTACTTC.

Of note for this clonotype: This may stem from a read error, because a much larger clone lies one nucleotide away. The gene calls are TRBV7-8 and TRBJ2-7; no firm D call. The CDR3 consists of 14 residues. CDR1 and CDR2 (germline): SGHVS, FQNEAQ. Trimming cost V 6 bases and J 5 bases, with 17 bases left between them. Here the CDR3 reads CASSELGDGDEQYF. DNA for the CDR3: TGTGCCAGCAGTGAACTCGGCGACGGTGACGAGCAGTACTTC. Looking up the rest from reference TRBV7-8 and TRBJ2-7 gives the full variable domain: GAGVSQSPRYKVAKRGQDVALRCDPISGHVSLFWYQQALGQGPEFLTYFQNEAQLDKSGLPSDRFFAERPEGSVSTLKIQRTQQEDSAVYLCASSELGDGDEQYFGPGTRLTVT.

The chain combines TRBV29-1 with TRBJ2-5, with 10 positions matching TRBD2. With V trimmed by 7 bases and J by 2 bases, 10 bases remained unmatched. There are 15 residues in the CDR3. The germline V gene encodes CDR1 SQVTM and CDR2 ANQGSEA. The CDR3 region is CSADRTSGAQETQYF. The CDR3 nucleotides read TGCAGCGCGGATCGGACTAGCGGAGCACAAGAGACCCAGTACTTC.

This clonotype was observed many times. J is TRBJ1-1 and V is TRBV20-1; TRBD1 is a possible D gene (5 bases). Germline CDR1 DFQATT, CDR2 SNEGSKA (reference sequence). This CDR3 is 14 amino acids long. The ends were cut back, 5 bases at V and 1 base at J, with 14 bases in the middle. This CDR3 is CSASFIDRNTEAFF. CDR3 DNA sequence: TGCAGTGCTTCCTTCATTGACAGGAACACTGAAGCTTTCTTT.

The V gene is TRBV7-3, the J gene TRBJ1-5; D not resolved. The V end lost 6 bases, the J end lost 2 bases, and 11 bases lay between the germline ends. Germline-derived CDR1 and CDR2 are SGHTA and FQGTGA. CDR3 length equals 14 residues. The chain's CDR3 is CASSRGLGNQPQHF. As DNA, the CDR3 is TGTGCCAGCAGTCGCGGACTGGGCAATCAGCCCCAGCATTTT.

This chain connects TRBV7-9 to TRBJ2-5, with 9 positions matching TRBD1. Germline V gene data show CDR1 as SEHNR and CDR2 as FQNEAQ (reference sequence). V shed 8 bases, J shed 2 bases, and the junction held 12 bases outside the gene matches. This CDR3 spans 16 amino acids. The CDR3 DNA reads as TGTGCCAGCGCAGCAACCGGGACAGGGTTACAAGAGACCCAGTACTTC. Amino acids: CASAATGTGLQETQYF.

This clonotype was found a few times. The V call is TRBV7-2, the J call TRBJ2-7, with TRBD1 matching 10 bases. CDR1 is SGHTA and CDR2 is FQGNSA in the germline V gene. This CDR3 has 16 residues. Trimming cost V 2 bases and J 4 bases; bases outside gene matches: 8. CDR3 region: CASSLLPGQGWYEQYF. DNA for the CDR3: TGTGCCAGCAGCTTACTCCCGGGACAGGGGTGGTACGAGCAGTACTTC.

This clonotype was seen only a few times. The rearrangement joins TRBV5-8 to TRBJ2-7, with TRBD2 matching over 11 bases. The CDR3 is 15 residues long. Germline loops: CDR1 SGHTS, CDR2 YDEGEE. V lost 4 bases, J lost 3 bases, and 6 bases stayed unmatched. DNA of the CDR3: TGTGCCAGCAGCCCAGGGACTAGCGGAGTCTACGAGCAGTACTTC. Its translation: CASSPGTSGVYEQYF.

Note on this clonotype: This clone may be a read error of a much larger clone one base away. The chain combines TRBV20-1 with TRBJ2-7; D is uncertain. The CDR3 has 13 amino acids. Germline loops: CDR1 DFQATT, CDR2 SNEGSKA (reference sequence). V was trimmed by 6 bases and J by 0 bases, leaving 12 bases between them. CDR3 DNA sequence: TGCAGTGCAAGCAGCTTTAGCTCCTACGAGCAGTACTTC. It specifies CSASSFSSYEQYF.

This clonotype was counted between two and nine times. The CDR3 loop is CASSPGIFYEQYF. The DNA for the CDR3 is TGTGCCAGTAGTCCGGGGATCTTCTACGAGCAGTACTTC. The V and J genes are TRBV19 and TRBJ2-7, with D possibly matching TRBD2 (5 bases). V was clipped by 5 bases and J by 3 bases, with 11 bases between them. CDR1 is LNHDA and CDR2 is SQIVND in the germline V gene (reference sequence). This CDR3 comprises 13 residues.